This T cell receptor (beta chain) stems from a study of T cell responses to AZD1222 COVID-19 vaccine. Study-level findings and limits: Every sample of the repertoires postdated the peak T cell response. Among AZD1222 vaccinees, only 5 to 7 were seropositive at baseline. Within unmutated variant regions lay the reported targets of nearly half of spike-specific TCRs. Clonal diversity may have been underestimated in mostly white British donors.

Germline V gene sequence: CDR1 SGHTA, CDR2 FQGNSA. Germline trimming cut 3 bases from V and 0 bases from J; bases unmatched to any gene: 0. The CDR3 spans 15 residues. Concerning this clone: No antigen is known for it.

TCRdb's table, derived via immunoSEQ multiplex PCR, lists solely in-frame clones and lacks some. The table lists about 130,000 clones, over 85% of them singletons. The starting material was peripheral blood, obtained 28 days after the second AZD1222 dose. The TCR originated in an adult who received the AZD1222 COVID-19 vaccine. The chain carries TRBV7-2 and TRBJ1-3; 9 nucleotides line up with TRBD1. The CDR3 DNA reads TGTGCCAGCAGCTTGGACAGGGGCTCTGGAAACACCATATATTTT. Translating it yields CASSLDRGSGNTIYF.